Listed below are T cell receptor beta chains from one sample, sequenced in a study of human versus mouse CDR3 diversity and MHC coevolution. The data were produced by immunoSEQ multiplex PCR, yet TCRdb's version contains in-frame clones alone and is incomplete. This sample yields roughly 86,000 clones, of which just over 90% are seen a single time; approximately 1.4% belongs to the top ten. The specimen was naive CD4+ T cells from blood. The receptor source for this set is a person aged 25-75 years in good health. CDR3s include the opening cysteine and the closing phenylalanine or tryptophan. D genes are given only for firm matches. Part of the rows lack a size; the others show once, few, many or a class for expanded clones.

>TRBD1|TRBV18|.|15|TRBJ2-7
CASSPKTGVSYEQYF
TGTGCCAGCTCACCAAAGACAGGGGTGTCGTACGAGCAGTACTTC
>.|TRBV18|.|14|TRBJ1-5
CASSPGGSNQPQHF
TGTGCCAGCTCACCGGGAGGAAGCAATCAGCCCCAGCATTTT
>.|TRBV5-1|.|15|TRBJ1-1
CASTTGELRDTEAFF
TGCGCCAGCACTACGGGGGAGCTTAGGGACACTGAAGCTTTCTTT
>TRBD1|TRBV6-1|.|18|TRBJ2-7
CASSAVEGTGVAPIEQYF
TGTGCCAGCAGTGCAGTGGAAGGGACAGGGGTGGCCCCCATCGAGCAGTACTTC
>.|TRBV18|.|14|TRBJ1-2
CASSLQDRSYGYTF
TGTGCCAGCTCTCTTCAGGACAGAAGCTATGGCTACACCTTC
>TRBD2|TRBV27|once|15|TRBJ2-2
CASSLIGTSSGELFF
TGTGCCAGCAGTTTAATCGGGACTAGCTCCGGGGAGCTGTTTTTT
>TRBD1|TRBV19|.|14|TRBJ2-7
CASSAQGASYEQYF
TGTGCCAGTAGTGCCCAGGGGGCCTCCTACGAGCAGTACTTC
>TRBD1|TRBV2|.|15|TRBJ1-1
CASSEEAGGNTEAFF
TGTGCCAGCAGTGAAGAGGCAGGGGGAAACACTGAAGCTTTCTTT
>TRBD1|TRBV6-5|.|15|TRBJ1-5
CASSYSGTGDQPQHF
TGTGCCAGCAGTTACTCCGGGACAGGGGATCAGCCCCAGCATTTT
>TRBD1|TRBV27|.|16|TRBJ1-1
CASKLGRGQGNTEAFF
TGTGCCAGCAAACTAGGGAGGGGACAGGGGAACACTGAAGCTTTCTTT
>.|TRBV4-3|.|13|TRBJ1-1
CASRDTLNTEAFF
TGCGCCAGCAGGGACACACTGAACACTGAAGCTTTCTTT
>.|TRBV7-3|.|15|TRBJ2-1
CASSFVAATGNEQFF
TGTGCCAGCAGCTTCGTAGCGGCAACGGGCAATGAGCAGTTCTTC
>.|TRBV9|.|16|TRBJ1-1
CASSPWVVGMNTEAFF
TGTGCCAGCAGCCCCTGGGTTGTCGGGATGAACACTGAAGCTTTCTTT
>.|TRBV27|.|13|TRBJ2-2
CASSVHLVGELFF
TGTGCCAGCAGTGTACATTTGGTAGGGGAGCTGTTTTTT
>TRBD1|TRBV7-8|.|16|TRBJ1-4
CASSLAQDRGMEKLFF
TGTGCCAGCAGCTTAGCCCAGGACAGGGGGATGGAAAAACTGTTTTTT
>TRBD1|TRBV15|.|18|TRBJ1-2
CATSTPGTGGQGAYGYTF
TGTGCCACCTCCACTCCCGGGACAGGGGGGCAAGGGGCCTATGGCTACACCTTC
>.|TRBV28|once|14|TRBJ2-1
CASSTSNSYNEQFF
TGTGCCAGCAGTACCAGTAACTCCTACAATGAGCAGTTCTTC
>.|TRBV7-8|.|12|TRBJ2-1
CASTLLGGEQFF
TGTGCCAGCACCCTCCTGGGAGGTGAGCAGTTCTTC
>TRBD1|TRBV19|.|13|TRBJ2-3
CASKGQSTDTQYF
TGTGCCAGTAAGGGACAGTCCACAGATACGCAGTATTTT
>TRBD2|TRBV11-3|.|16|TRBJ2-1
CASSLYLAGRDNEQFF
TGTGCCAGCAGTCTGTATCTAGCGGGGCGTGACAATGAGCAGTTCTTC
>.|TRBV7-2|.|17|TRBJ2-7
CASSLVIFDRLKSEQYF
TGTGCCAGCAGCTTAGTTATATTTGACAGGTTGAAATCCGAGCAGTACTTC
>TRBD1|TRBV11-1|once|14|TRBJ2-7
CASSLLTGSYEQYF
TGTGCCAGCAGCCTGCTGACAGGGAGCTACGAGCAGTACTTC
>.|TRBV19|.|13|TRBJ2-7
CASSMDRSYEQYF
TGTGCCAGTAGTATGGACAGATCCTACGAGCAGTACTTC
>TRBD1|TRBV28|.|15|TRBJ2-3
CASSSGGSGTDTQYF
TGTGCCAGCAGTTCAGGGGGCAGTGGGACAGATACGCAGTATTTT
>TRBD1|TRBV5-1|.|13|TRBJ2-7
CASAKTGVYEQYF
TGCGCCAGCGCGAAGACAGGGGTATACGAGCAGTACTTC
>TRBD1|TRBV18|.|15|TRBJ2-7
CAGSPSSRTGREQYF
TGTGCCGGCTCACCATCATCCAGGACAGGTCGCGAGCAGTACTTC
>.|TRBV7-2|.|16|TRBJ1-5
CASSLVGAVSNQPQHF
TGTGCCAGCAGCTTAGTGGGCGCCGTTAGCAATCAGCCCCAGCATTTT
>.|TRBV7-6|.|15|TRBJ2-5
CASSVRLTNQETQYF
TGTGCCAGCAGCGTCAGGCTTACCAACCAAGAGACCCAGTACTTC
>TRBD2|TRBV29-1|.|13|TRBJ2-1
CSVETSGENEQFF
TGCAGCGTGGAAACTAGCGGGGAAAATGAGCAGTTCTTC
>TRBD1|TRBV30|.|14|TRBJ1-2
CAWKGGREDYGYTF
TGTGCCTGGAAAGGGGGCAGGGAGGACTATGGCTACACCTTC
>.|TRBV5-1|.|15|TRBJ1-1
CASSLAAGMNTEAFF
TGCGCCAGCAGCTTGGCGGCGGGGATGAACACTGAAGCTTTCTTT
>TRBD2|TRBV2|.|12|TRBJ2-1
CASGPTSSEQFF
TGTGCCAGCGGGCCGACTAGCTCGGAGCAGTTCTTC
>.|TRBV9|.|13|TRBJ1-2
CASSPRTGYGYTF
TGTGCCAGCAGCCCCCGGACGGGGTATGGCTACACCTTC
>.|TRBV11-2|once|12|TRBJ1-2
CASSSTVRGYTF
TGTGCCAGCAGCTCGACTGTTCGGGGCTACACCTTC